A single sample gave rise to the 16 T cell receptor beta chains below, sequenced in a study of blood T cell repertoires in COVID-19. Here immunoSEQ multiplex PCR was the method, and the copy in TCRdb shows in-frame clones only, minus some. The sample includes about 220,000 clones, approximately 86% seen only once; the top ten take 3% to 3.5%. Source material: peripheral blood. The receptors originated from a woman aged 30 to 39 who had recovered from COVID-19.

The CDR3 protein is CAISESRGFTEAFF. The CDR3 nucleotides read TGTGCCATCAGTGAGTCGCGGGGTTTCACTGAAGCTTTCTTT. The genes are TRBV10-3 and TRBJ1-1; D remains ambiguous. The CDR3 sequence is 14 residues long. Germline CDR1 and CDR2: ENHRY and SYGVKD. Between the trimmed V and J ends, which lost 0 bases and 4 bases, there was a span of 9 bases.

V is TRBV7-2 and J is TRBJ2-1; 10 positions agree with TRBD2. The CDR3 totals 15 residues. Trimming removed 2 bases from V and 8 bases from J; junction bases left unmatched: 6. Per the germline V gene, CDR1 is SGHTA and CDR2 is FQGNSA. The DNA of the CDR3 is TGTGCCAGCAGCTTACAGCGGGGGGGCCGCCATGAGCAGTTCTTC. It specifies CASSLQRGGRHEQFF.

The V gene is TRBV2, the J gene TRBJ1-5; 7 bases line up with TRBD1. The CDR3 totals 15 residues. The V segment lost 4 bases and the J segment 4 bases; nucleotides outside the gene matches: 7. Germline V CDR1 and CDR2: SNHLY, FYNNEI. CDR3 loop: CASSADGTENQPQHF. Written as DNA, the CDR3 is TGTGCCAGCAGTGCAGACGGGACAGAGAATCAGCCCCAGCATTTT.

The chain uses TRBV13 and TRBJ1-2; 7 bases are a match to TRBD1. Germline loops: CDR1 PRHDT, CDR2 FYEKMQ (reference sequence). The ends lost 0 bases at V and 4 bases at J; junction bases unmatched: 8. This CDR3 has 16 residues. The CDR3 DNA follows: TGTGCCAGCAGCTTAGGCCAGGGGGGAATGGCCTATGGCTACACCTTC. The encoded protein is CASSLGQGGMAYGYTF.

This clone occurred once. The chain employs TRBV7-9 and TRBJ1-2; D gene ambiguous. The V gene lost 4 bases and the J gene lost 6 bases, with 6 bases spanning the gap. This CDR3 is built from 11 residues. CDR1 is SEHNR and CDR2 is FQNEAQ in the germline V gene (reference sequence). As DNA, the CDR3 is TGTGCCAGCAGCTGGCAGAATGGCTACACCTTC. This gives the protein CASSWQNGYTF.

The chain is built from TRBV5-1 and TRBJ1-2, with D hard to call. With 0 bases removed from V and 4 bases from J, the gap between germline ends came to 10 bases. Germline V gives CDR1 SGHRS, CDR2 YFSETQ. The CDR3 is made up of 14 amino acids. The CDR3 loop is CASSLEAGIYGYTF. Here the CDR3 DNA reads TGCGCCAGCAGCTTGGAGGCAGGAATCTATGGCTACACCTTC.

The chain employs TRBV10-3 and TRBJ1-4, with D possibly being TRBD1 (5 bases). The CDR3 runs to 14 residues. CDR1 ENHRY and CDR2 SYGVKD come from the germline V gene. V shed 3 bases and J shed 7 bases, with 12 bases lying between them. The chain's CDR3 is CAISDRAAGEKLFF. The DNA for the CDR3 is TGTGCCATCAGTGACAGGGCAGCAGGTGAAAAACTGTTTTTT.

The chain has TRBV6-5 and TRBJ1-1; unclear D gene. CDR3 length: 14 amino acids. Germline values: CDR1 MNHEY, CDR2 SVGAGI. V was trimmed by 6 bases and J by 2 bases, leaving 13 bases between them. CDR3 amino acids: CASSQTRTNTEAFF. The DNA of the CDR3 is TGTGCCAGCAGCCAGACAAGAACTAACACTGAAGCTTTCTTT.

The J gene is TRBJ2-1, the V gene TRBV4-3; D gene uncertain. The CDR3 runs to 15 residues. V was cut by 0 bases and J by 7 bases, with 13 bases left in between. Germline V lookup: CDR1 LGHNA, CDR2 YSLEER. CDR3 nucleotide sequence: TGCGCCAGCAGCCAAGATTTTGGCTTCTGGAATGAGCAGTTCTTC. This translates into CASSQDFGFWNEQFF.

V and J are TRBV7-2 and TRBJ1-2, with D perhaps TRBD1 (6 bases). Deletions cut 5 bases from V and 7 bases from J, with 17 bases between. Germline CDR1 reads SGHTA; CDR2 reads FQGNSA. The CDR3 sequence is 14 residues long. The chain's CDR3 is CASSLPRGLSGYTF. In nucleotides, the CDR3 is TGTGCCAGCAGCCTCCCCAGGGGCCTTAGTGGCTACACCTTC.

CDR3 sequence reads: CASSVLQGPDGELFF. CDR3 bases: TGTGCCAGCAGCGTATTGCAGGGGCCCGACGGGGAGCTGTTTTTT. The gene calls are TRBV9 and TRBJ2-2; perhaps TRBD1 as D (6 bases). The V gene lost 1 base and the J gene lost 7 bases, with 14 bases spanning the gap. From germline, CDR1 is SGDLS and CDR2 YYNGEE. CDR3 size: 15 residues. The entire variable domain, with the rest obtained from reference TRBV9 and TRBJ2-2, is as follows: DSGVTQTPKHLITATGQRVTLRCSPRSGDLSVYWYQQSLDQGLQFLIQYYNGEERAKGNILERFSAQQFPDLHSELNLSSLELGDSALYFCASSVLQGPDGELFFGEGSRLTVL.

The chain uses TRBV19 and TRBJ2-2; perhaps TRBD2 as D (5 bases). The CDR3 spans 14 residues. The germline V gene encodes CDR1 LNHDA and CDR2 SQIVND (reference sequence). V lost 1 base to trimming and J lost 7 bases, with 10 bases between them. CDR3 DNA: TGTGCCAGTAGTATAGCTCGGGGAAACGGGGAGCTGTTTTTT. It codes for CASSIARGNGELFF.

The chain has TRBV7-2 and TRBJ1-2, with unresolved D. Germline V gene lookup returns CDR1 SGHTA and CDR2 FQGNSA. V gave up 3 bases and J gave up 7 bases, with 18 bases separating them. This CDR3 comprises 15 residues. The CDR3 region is CASSFMGHPGVGYTF. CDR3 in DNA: TGTGCCAGCAGCTTTATGGGTCACCCGGGAGTTGGCTACACCTTC.

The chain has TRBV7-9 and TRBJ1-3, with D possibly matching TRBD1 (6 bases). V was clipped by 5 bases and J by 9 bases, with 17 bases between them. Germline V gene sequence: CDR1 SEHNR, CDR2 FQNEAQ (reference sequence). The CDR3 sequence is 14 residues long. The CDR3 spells CASSQAGAAGTIYF. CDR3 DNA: TGTGCCAGCAGCCAGGCGGGGGCGGCGGGCACCATATATTTT.

The CDR3 nucleotides are TGTGCCAGCAGTTCCACCCGACAGGGCCAGGAGACCCAGTACTTC. Translated: CASSSTRQGQETQYF. V gene TRBV27 combines with J gene TRBJ2-5; TRBD1 aligns across 7 bases. Germline CDR1 reads MNHEY; CDR2 reads SMNVEV (reference sequence). This CDR3 is built from 15 residues. With V trimmed by 4 bases and J by 5 bases, 10 bases remained unmatched.

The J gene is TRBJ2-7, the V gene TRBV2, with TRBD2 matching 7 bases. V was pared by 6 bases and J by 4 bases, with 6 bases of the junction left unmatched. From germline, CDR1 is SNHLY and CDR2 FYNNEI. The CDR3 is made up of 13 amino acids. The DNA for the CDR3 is TGTGCCAGCAGCGCCAGCGGGGAGTACGAGCAGTACTTC. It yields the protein CASSASGEYEQYF. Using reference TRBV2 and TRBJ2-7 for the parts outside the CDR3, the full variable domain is EPEVTQTPSHQVTQMGQEVILRCVPISNHLYFYWYRQILGQKVEFLVSFYNNEISEKSEIFDDQFSVERPDGSNFTLKIRSTKLEDSAMYFCASSASGEYEQYFGPGTRLTVT.